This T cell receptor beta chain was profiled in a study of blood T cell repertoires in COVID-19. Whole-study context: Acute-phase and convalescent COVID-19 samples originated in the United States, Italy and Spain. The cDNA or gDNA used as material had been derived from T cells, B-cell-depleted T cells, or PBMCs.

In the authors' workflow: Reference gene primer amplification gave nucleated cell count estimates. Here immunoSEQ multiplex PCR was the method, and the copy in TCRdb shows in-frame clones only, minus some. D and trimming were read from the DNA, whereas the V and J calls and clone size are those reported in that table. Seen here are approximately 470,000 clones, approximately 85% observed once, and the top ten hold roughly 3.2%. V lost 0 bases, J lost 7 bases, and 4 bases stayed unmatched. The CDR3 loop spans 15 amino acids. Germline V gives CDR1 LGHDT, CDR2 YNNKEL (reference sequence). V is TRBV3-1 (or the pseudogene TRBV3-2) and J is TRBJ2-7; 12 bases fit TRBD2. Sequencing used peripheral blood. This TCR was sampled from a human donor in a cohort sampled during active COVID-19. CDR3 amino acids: CASSQDLAGGDEQYF. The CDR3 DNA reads TGTGCCAGCAGCCAAGATCTAGCGGGGGGGGATGAGCAGTACTTC.